The rows below give T cell receptor beta chains drawn from one sample of a study of blood T cell repertoires in COVID-19. Clones were read by immunoSEQ multiplex PCR, and TCRdb kept only the in-frame ones, dropping some. The table includes roughly 100,000 clones, just over 90% detected once. Sequencing used peripheral blood. These receptors were taken from a woman aged 45 to 65 in a cohort sampled during active COVID-19. Both conserved end residues are trimmed from each CDR3.

CDR3	V	J	length
ASSVGYSTRGGEQY	TRBV13	TRBJ2-7	14
ASSEYSEAF	TRBV2	TRBJ1-1	9
ASSLTGQGAKEQY	TRBV3-1/TRBV3-2	TRBJ2-7	13
ASSAAAQGGTEAF	TRBV2	TRBJ1-1	13
ASSSGTGETYGYT	TRBV5-1	TRBJ1-2	13
ASNTSDFRGPRGNQPQH	TRBV7-4	TRBJ1-5	17
ASSERRGGTDTQY	TRBV6-1	TRBJ2-3	13
ASSPAAGQGSTGTQY	TRBV7-6	TRBJ2-3	15
ASSQKLLAGDQETQY	TRBV4-1	TRBJ2-5	15
ASSQAVAGGETQY	TRBV3-1/TRBV3-2	TRBJ2-5	13
ASSRRGREGPSTDTQY	TRBV27	TRBJ2-3	16
ASSIQGQGGYGYT	TRBV19	TRBJ1-2	13
ASSESAGAFTQETQY	TRBV6-1	TRBJ2-5	15
ASTPGIRSPLH	TRBV9	TRBJ1-6	11
ASTPTGGYEQY	TRBV6-5	TRBJ2-7	11
ASTRDYLSSYNEQF	TRBV27	TRBJ2-1	14
ASSHNGGRETQY	TRBV3-1/TRBV3-2	TRBJ2-5	12